The rows below give T cell receptor beta chains drawn from one sample of a study of blood T cell repertoires in COVID-19. Repertoires were generated with immunoSEQ multiplex PCR, while TCRdb's copy carries only in-frame clones and drops some. Counted here are under 300,000 clones, 86% occurring once; the ten biggest clones make up about a sixth. The sequencing input was PBMCs or T cells enriched from blood (not recorded which). The receptors derive from a man aged 18 to 30 who had recovered from COVID-19. Both conserved end residues are part of each CDR3. A D gene is named only where the DNA matches it firmly. Only some rows state a clone size, as once, few, many or a class for expanded clones.

cdr3_length d_call clone_size j_call v_call cdr3_nt cdr3_aa
16 TRBD2 once TRBJ2-1 TRBV7-9 TGTGCCAGCAGCCCCCCAGGGACTAGCGGGAGCAATGAGCAGTTCTTC CASSPPGTSGSNEQFF
16 TRBD2 - TRBJ2-1 TRBV2 TGTGCCAGCAGTACCGGGACTAGCGGGAGAAGCGATGAGCAGTTCTTC CASSTGTSGRSDEQFF
14 - - TRBJ1-2 TRBV5-6 TGTGCCAGCAGCTTGACAGGGTCATGGTATGGCTACACCTTC CASSLTGSWYGYTF
16 TRBD2 - TRBJ2-5 TRBV4-1 TGCGCCAGCAGCCAAGACTCTAGCGGGGGAAAAGAGACCCAGTACTTC CASSQDSSGGKETQYF
13 - - TRBJ1-5 TRBV5-5 TGTGCCAGCAGCCCCGTGGGGGGACAGCCCCAGCATTTT CASSPVGGQPQHF
16 TRBD1 - TRBJ2-4 TRBV18 TGTGCCAGCTCACAGGGGACAGGTGGAGCCAAAAACATTCAGTACTTC CASSQGTGGAKNIQYF
14 TRBD1 many TRBJ1-4 TRBV5-1 TGCGCCAGCAGCTTGTACGGGACAGCTGACCCACTGTTTTTT CASSLYGTADPLFF
15 TRBD1 - TRBJ1-1 TRBV19 TGTGCCAGTAGGCGAACAGGGGGCAGTGGCACTGAAGCTTTCTTT CASRRTGGSGTEAFF
13 - - TRBJ1-2 TRBV3-1/TRBV3-2 TGTGCCAGCAGACAACAGGGAGGTGGGGGCTACACCTTC CASRQQGGGGYTF
15 - - TRBJ1-5 TRBV24-1 TGTGCCACCAGTGGGAACACAGGCCCCAATCAGCCCCAGCATTTT CATSGNTGPNQPQHF
14 - - TRBJ1-3 TRBV3-1/TRBV3-2 TGTGCCAGCAGGGACACAGGATCTGGAAACACCATATATTTT CASRDTGSGNTIYF
16 TRBD2 - TRBJ2-3 TRBV10-3 TGTGCCATCAGTGAATCTAGCGGGGACTTCACAGATACGCAGTATTTT CAISESSGDFTDTQYF
13 - - TRBJ1-3 TRBV7-9 TGTGCCAGCAGCTCCCACCAGAATCCGGGGTGTTTTTTT CASSSHQNPGCFF
17 - - TRBJ2-5 TRBV7-7 TGTGCTAGCAGCTTAGGTAGGCTCGTGACTGGCCAAGAGACCCAGTACTTC CASSLGRLVTGQETQYF
13 - - TRBJ1-2 TRBV9 TGTGCCAGCAGCGGGCAGGGGTCCTATGGCTACACCTTC CASSGQGSYGYTF
15 TRBD1 - TRBJ1-4 TRBV28 TGTGCCAGCAGTTTATTGGGACAGGCAAATGAAAAACTGTTTTTT CASSLLGQANEKLFF
16 - - TRBJ2-1 TRBV27 TGTGCCAGCAGTCCGCAACAGGGGAGGACCTACAATGAGCAGTTCTTC CASSPQQGRTYNEQFF
16 - once TRBJ2-7 TRBV4-1 TGCGCCAGCAGCCGCAGCGTGGGGCCTAGCTCCTACGAGCAGTACTTC CASSRSVGPSSYEQYF
14 TRBD1 few TRBJ1-5 TRBV2 TGTGCCAGCAGTCGGACAGGGGGGAGTCAGCCCCAGCATTTT CASSRTGGSQPQHF
15 TRBD2 - TRBJ2-5 TRBV4-2 TGTGCCAGCAGCCAAGATCGGGGGGGGCAAGAGACCCAGTACTTC CASSQDRGGQETQYF
15 TRBD1 - TRBJ1-5 TRBV5-8 TGTGCCAGCAGTACAGGGGGCACCGTTAATCAGCCCCAGCATTTT CASSTGGTVNQPQHF
17 TRBD2 few TRBJ2-7 TRBV28 TGTGCCAGCAGACCAACCTTAGCGGGAGGGAGCTCCTACGAGCAGTACTTC CASRPTLAGGSSYEQYF
16 - - TRBJ2-7 TRBV5-4 TGTGCCAGCAGCTTGGGAACCACTAGTTTGGGCTACGAGCAGTACTTC CASSLGTTSLGYEQYF
15 - - TRBJ2-3 TRBV5-4 TGTGCCAGCAGCCCGGGCTTCGGGGACACGGATACGCAGTATTTT CASSPGFGDTDTQYF
16 - - TRBJ2-1 TRBV3-1/TRBV3-2 TGTGCCAGCAGCCTTAGGGGGGGGACACCCTACAATGAGCAGTTCTTC CASSLRGGTPYNEQFF
13 TRBD2 once TRBJ2-1 TRBV19 TGTGCCAGTAGTACCGAACGACTAGCGGGATTGGTCTTC CASSTERLAGLVF
15 - - TRBJ2-7 TRBV4-1 TGCGCCAGCAGCCAAGACACAGGTGTCCTCTACGAGCAGTACTTC CASSQDTGVLYEQYF
13 - - TRBJ1-6 TRBV12-3/TRBV12-4 TGTGCCAGCAGTTCGGTCAGGCCCTCACCCCTCCACTTT CASSSVRPSPLHF
12 - - TRBJ1-2 TRBV18 TGTGCCAGCTCACCAGCAGGGTTTGGCTACACCTTC CASSPAGFGYTF